The 10 T cell receptor beta chains below come from one sample, sequenced in a study of control samples from healthy donors and cancer patients. Only in-frame clones appear in the TCRdb table, and some are missing; sequencing was by immunoSEQ multiplex PCR. Here the sample spans tens of thousands of clones, roughly 91% being singletons. Sequenced sample: blood. The receptors derive from a man between 25 and 39 years old in good health.

The chain is built from TRBV3-1 (or the pseudogene TRBV3-2) and TRBJ1-2; D call uncertain. The CDR3 has 13 residues. Trimming left V 0 bases short and J 5 bases short, with 7 bases between. CDR1 and CDR2 from the germline V gene are LGHDT and YNNKEL (reference sequence). CDR3 loop: CASSQDRVYGYTF. DNA for the CDR3: TGTGCCAGCAGCCAAGATCGAGTTTATGGCTACACCTTC.

This chain joins TRBV15 and TRBJ2-7; D remains unclear. CDR3 length equals 14 residues. CDR1 is LNHNV and CDR2 is YYDKDF in the germline V gene (reference sequence). Trimming removed 1 base from V and 3 bases from J, with 10 bases in between. The CDR3 loop reads CATSRVGQSYEQYF. In DNA form, the CDR3 reads TGTGCCACCAGCAGAGTAGGGCAGAGCTACGAGCAGTACTTC. Looking up the rest from reference TRBV15 and TRBJ2-7 gives the full variable domain: DAMVIQNPRYQVTQFGKPVTLSCSQTLNHNVMYWYQQKSSQAPKLLFHYYDKDFNNEADTPDNFQSRRPNTSFCFLDIRSPGLGDTAMYLCATSRVGQSYEQYFGPGTRLTVT.

The chain carries TRBV6-6 and TRBJ2-1; D call uncertain. CDR3 length: 14 amino acids. Germline V CDR1 and CDR2: MNHNY, SVGAGI (reference sequence). V was trimmed by 2 bases and J by 7 bases, leaving 12 bases between them. In nucleotides, the CDR3 is TGTGCCAGCAGTTACCCCCTGGACGGGAATGAGCAGTTCTTC. Protein sequence: CASSYPLDGNEQFF.

J is TRBJ1-2 and V is TRBV12-3 or TRBV12-4; no firm D call. This CDR3 contains 13 residues. V was clipped by 6 bases and J by 2 bases, with 10 bases between them. Written as DNA, the CDR3 is TGTGCCAGCAGCTTCAGGATAAACTATGGCTACACCTTC. Translated, it gives CASSFRINYGYTF.

The chain is built from TRBV6-5 and TRBJ2-2, with D perhaps given as TRBD1 or TRBD2 (6 bases each). Looked up from germline, CDR1 is MNHEY and CDR2 is SVGAGI. The V and J ends lost 10 bases and 4 bases respectively, with 16 bases between them. The CDR3 totals 14 residues. The CDR3 reads CATAFWGATGELFF. The DNA of the CDR3 is TGTGCCACCGCGTTTTGGGGGGCCACCGGGGAGCTGTTTTTT.

The chain employs TRBV19 and TRBJ2-7, with D possibly TRBD2 on 5 matching bases. There are 13 residues in the CDR3. Germline CDR1 and CDR2: LNHDA and SQIVND (reference sequence). Trimming left V 5 bases short and J 4 bases short, with 12 bases between. The chain's CDR3 is CASSLRTYYEQYF. For the CDR3, the DNA is TGTGCCAGTAGTCTCCGGACTTATTACGAGCAGTACTTC.

The rearrangement uses TRBV28 and TRBJ1-2; weak D call: TRBD1 (6 bases). CDR3 size: 13 residues. Germline V gene data show CDR1 as MDHEN and CDR2 as SYDVKM. The V gene lost 5 bases and the J gene lost 3 bases, with 10 bases spanning the gap. The DNA of the CDR3 is TGTGCCAGCAGTCTGGGGGGCGACTATGGCTACACCTTC. It specifies CASSLGGDYGYTF.

This clone was observed a handful of times. J is TRBJ2-1 and V is TRBV6-5, with D uncertain. The V end lost 7 bases, the J end lost 10 bases, and 20 bases lay between the germline ends. Germline loops: CDR1 MNHEY, CDR2 SVGAGI. The CDR3 is 14 amino acids. CDR3 sequence: CASTQDPNYVEQFF. For the CDR3, the DNA is TGTGCCAGCACCCAGGACCCTAACTACGTGGAGCAGTTCTTC.

J is TRBJ1-1 and V is TRBV5-6; 12 bases are shared with TRBD1. This CDR3 spans 17 amino acids. Unmatched junction bases numbered 7, after V lost 4 bases and J lost 0 bases. Germline loops: CDR1 SGHDT, CDR2 YYEEEE. The CDR3 region is CASSTGQGALMNTEAFF. The DNA of the CDR3 is TGTGCCAGCAGCACGGGACAGGGGGCTCTGATGAACACTGAAGCTTTCTTT. The full variable domain, with the rest looked up from reference TRBV5-6 and TRBJ1-1, is DAGVTQSPTHLIKTRGQQVTLRCSPKSGHDTVSWYQQALGQGPQFIFQYYEEEERQRGNFPDRFSGHQFPNYSSELNVNALLLGDSALYLCASSTGQGALMNTEAFFGQGTRLTVV.

This clone appeared a single time. This chain uses TRBV2 with TRBJ1-1; 9 nucleotides match TRBD1. With V trimmed by 6 bases and J by 8 bases, 1 base remained unmatched. Germline V gene sequence: CDR1 SNHLY, CDR2 FYNNEI. This CDR3 is built from 11 residues. The CDR3 DNA is TGTGCCAGCAGGGGGACAGGGGAAGCTTTCTTT. It specifies CASRGTGEAFF.